This TCR beta chain is drawn from a study of patients and donors after allogeneic stem cell transplantation. One entry per CDR3 protein, called by TCRdb with MiXCR from the RT-PCR reads. The sample has 90,000 to 130,000 distinct CDR3 sequences, around 38% seen once. The CDR3 has 12 residues. Germline V gene sequence: CDR1 SGHTA, CDR2 FQGNSA. V gave up 3 bases and J gave up 7 bases, with 7 bases separating them. V gene TRBV7-2 combines with J gene TRBJ2-1, with unresolved D. The material sequenced was blood, either unsorted or a sorted T cell fraction (not recorded which). This clonotype was sampled from a human donor who was either an allogeneic HSCT recipient or a stem cell or donor lymphocyte infusion donor (not recorded which). It is not recorded whose cells these are; they may come from a transplant donor. The CDR3 reads CASSFIGNEQFF. CDR3 in DNA: TGTGCCAGCAGCTTTATAGGGAATGAGCAGTTCTTC.